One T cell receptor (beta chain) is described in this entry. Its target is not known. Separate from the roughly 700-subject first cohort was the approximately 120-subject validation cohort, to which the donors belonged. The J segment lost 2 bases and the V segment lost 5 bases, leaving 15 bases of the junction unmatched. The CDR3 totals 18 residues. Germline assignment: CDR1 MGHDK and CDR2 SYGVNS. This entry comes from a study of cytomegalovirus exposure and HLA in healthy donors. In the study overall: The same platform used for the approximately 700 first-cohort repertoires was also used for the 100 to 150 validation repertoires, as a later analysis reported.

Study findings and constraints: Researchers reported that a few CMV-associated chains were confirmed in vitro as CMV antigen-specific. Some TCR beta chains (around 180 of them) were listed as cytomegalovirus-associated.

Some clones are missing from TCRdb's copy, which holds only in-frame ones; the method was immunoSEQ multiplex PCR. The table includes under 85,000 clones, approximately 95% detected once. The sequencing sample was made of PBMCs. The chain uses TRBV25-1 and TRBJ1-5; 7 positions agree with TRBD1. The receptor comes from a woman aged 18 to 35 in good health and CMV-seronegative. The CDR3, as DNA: TGTGCCAGCAGTCGGTTGGGAGTAGGGGGCTATGGCAATCAGCCCCAGCATTTT. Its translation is CASSRLGVGGYGNQPQHF.